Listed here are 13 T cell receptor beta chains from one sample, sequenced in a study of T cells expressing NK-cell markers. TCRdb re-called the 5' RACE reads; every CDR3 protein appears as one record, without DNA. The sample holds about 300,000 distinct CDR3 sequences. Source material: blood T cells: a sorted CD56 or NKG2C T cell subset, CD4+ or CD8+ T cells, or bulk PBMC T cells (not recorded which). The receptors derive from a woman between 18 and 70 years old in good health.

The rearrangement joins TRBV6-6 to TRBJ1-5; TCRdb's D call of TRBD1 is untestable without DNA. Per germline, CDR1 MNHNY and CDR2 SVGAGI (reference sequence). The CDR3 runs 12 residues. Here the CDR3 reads CASTRVPQPQHF.

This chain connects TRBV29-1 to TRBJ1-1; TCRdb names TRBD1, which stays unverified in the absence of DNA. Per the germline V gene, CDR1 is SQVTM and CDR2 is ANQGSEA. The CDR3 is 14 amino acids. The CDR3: CSVFGQGVDTEAFF.

This chain's CDR3 is CASSLGRDSPLHF. The chain combines TRBV5-1 with TRBJ1-6. The germline V gene encodes CDR1 SGHRS and CDR2 YFSETQ. This CDR3 comprises 13 residues.

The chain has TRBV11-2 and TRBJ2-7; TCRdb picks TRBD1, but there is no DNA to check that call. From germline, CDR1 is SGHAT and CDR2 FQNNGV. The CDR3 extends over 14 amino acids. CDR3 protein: CASSLDLTDYEQYF.

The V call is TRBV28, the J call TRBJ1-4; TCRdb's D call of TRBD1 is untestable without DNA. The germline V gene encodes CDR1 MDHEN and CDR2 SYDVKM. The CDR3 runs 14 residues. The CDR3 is CASRRTNLNEKLFF.

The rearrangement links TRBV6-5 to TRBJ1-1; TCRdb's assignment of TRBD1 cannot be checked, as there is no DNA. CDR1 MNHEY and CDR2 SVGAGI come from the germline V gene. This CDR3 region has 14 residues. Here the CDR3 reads CASSYLRGRTEAFF.

The CDR3: CASSLWDSWRQETQYF. The chain links TRBV7-2 to TRBJ2-5. Germline V gene sequence: CDR1 SGHTA, CDR2 FQGNSA. This CDR3 comprises 16 residues.

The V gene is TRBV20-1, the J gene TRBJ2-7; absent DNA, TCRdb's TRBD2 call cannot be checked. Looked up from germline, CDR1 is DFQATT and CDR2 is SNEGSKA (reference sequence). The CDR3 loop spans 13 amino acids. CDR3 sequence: CSASRGRPYEQYF.

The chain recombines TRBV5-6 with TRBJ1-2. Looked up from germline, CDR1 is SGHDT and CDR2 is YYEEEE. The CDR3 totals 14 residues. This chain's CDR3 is CASSGNLEHYGYTF.

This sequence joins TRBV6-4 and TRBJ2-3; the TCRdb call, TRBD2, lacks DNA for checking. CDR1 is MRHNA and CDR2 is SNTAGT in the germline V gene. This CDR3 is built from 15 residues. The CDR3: CASSTSGGFTDTQYF.

CDR3 loop: CASSFGGVGFFGGYTF. The J gene is TRBJ1-2, the V gene TRBV7-2. CDR1 and CDR2 from the germline V gene are SGHTA and FQGNSA. This CDR3 is 16 amino acids long.

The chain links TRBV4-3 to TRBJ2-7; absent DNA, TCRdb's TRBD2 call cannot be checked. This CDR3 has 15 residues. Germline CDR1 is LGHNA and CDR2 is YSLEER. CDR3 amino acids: CASSQGAVARGEQYF.

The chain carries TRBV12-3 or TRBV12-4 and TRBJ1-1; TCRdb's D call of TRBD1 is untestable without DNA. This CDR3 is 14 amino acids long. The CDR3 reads CASGGARTATEAFF.